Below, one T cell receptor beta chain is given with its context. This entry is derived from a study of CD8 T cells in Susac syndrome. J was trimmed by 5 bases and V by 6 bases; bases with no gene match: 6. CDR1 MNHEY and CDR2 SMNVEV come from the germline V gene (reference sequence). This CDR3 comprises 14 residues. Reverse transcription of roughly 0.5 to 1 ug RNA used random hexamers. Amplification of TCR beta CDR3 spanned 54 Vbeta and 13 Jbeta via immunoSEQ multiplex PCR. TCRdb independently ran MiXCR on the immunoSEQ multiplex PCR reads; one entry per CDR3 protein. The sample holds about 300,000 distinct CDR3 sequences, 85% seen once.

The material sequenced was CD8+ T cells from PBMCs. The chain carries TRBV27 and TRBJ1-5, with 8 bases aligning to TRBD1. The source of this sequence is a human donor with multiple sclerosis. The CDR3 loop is CASSPTGVYQPQHF. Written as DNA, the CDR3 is TGTGCCAGCAGCCCGACAGGGGTATATCAGCCCCAGCATTTT.